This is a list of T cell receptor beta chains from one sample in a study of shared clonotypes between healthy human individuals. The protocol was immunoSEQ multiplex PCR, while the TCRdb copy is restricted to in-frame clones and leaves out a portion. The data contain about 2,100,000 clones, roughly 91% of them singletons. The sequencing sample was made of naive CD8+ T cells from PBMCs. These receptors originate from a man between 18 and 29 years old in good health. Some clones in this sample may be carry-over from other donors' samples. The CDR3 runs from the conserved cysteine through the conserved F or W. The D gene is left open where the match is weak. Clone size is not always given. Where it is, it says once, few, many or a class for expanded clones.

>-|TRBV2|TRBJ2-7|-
CASSYPTGMDVYEQYF
TGTGCCAGCAGTTACCCGACAGGAATGGACGTGTACGAGCAGTACTTC
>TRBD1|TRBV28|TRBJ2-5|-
CASRRDRDSQETQYF
TGTGCCAGCCGCCGGGACAGGGATTCTCAAGAGACCCAGTACTTC
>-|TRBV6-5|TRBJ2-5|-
CASGDWISGVETQYF
TGTGCCAGCGGAGACTGGATCTCGGGTGTGGAGACCCAGTACTTC
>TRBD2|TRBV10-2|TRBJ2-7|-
CASSLSGISEQYF
TGCGCCAGCAGCCTTAGCGGGATCTCCGAGCAGTACTTC
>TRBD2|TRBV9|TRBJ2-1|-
CASSVMSGSPQMGNEQFF
TGTGCCAGCAGCGTAATGAGCGGGAGCCCTCAAATGGGCAATGAGCAGTTCTTC
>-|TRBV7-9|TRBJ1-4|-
CASSQTGSEKLFF
TGTGCCAGCAGCCAAACAGGGTCCGAAAAACTGTTTTTT
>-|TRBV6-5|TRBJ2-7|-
CASSYSWVHEQYF
TGTGCCAGCAGTTATTCGTGGGTCCACGAGCAGTACTTC
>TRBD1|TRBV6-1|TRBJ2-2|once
CATRGPLDTGELFF
TGTGCCACCAGGGGGCCTTTAGACACCGGGGAGCTGTTTTTT
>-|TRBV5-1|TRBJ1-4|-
CASSLEPIPFNEKLFF
TGCGCCAGCAGCTTGGAACCTATTCCATTTAATGAAAAACTGTTTTTT
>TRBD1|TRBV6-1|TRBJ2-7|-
CASSDVRQGQDEQYF
TGTGCCAGCAGTGATGTAAGACAGGGGCAAGACGAGCAGTACTTC
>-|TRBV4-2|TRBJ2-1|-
CASSQGMGQFF
TGTGCCAGCAGCCAAGGAATGGGGCAGTTCTTC
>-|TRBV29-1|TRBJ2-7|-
CSVRPSNYEQYF
TGCAGCGTACGGCCCAGCAACTACGAGCAGTACTTC
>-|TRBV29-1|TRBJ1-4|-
CSVVGGNNEKLFF
TGCAGCGTTGTTGGGGGGAATAATGAAAAACTGTTTTTT
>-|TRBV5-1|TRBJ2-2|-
CASSLETVVNTGELFF
TGCGCCAGCAGCTTGGAAACAGTAGTTAACACCGGGGAGCTGTTTTTT
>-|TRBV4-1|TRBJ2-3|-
CASSQGRGPADTQYF
TGCGCCAGCAGCCAAGGTCGCGGACCCGCAGATACGCAGTATTTT
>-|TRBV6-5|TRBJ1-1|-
CASSGTRNTEAFF
TGTGCCAGCAGTGGGACAAGGAACACTGAAGCTTTCTTT
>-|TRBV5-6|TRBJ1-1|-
CASSLAPTEAFF
TGTGCCAGCAGCTTGGCGCCCACTGAAGCTTTCTTT
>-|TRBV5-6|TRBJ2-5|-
CASSNGGPQPSQETQYF
TGTGCCAGCAGCAATGGAGGGCCCCAACCTTCTCAAGAGACCCAGTACTTC
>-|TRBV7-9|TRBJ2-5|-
CASSDTRDPQYF
TGTGCCAGCAGCGATACCAGGGATCCCCAGTACTTC
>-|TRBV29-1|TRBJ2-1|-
CSAGAPPYNEQFF
TGCAGCGCTGGGGCTCCTCCCTACAATGAGCAGTTCTTC
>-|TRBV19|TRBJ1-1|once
CASSFRRENRNTEAFF
TGTGCCAGTAGTTTCCGCAGGGAAAACAGGAACACTGAAGCTTTCTTT
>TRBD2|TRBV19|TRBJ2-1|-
CASSARIAGSGYNEQFF
TGTGCCAGTAGTGCCCGGATAGCGGGAAGTGGCTACAATGAGCAGTTCTTC
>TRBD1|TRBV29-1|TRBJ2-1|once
CSVDDRGWNEQFF
TGCAGCGTAGACGACAGGGGGTGGAATGAGCAGTTCTTC
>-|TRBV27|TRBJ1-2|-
CASSFGGALGYTF
TGTGCCAGCAGTTTTGGGGGGGCGTTAGGCTACACCTTC
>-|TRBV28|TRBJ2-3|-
CASSLARVDDRVTDTQYF
TGTGCCAGCAGTTTGGCCAGGGTCGACGATCGGGTCACAGATACGCAGTATTTT
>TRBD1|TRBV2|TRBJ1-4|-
CASSEPGQGLNEKLFF
TGTGCCAGCAGTGAACCGGGACAGGGCCTGAATGAAAAACTGTTTTTT
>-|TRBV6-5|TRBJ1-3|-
CASSYTPGGVGNTIYF
TGTGCCAGCAGTTATACCCCGGGCGGGGTCGGAAACACCATATATTTT
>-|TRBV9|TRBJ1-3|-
CASSVARAGNTIYF
TGTGCCAGCAGCGTAGCCCGGGCTGGAAACACCATATATTTT
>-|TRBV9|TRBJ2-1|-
CASSVVHSGANEQFF
TGTGCCAGCAGCGTAGTTCATAGTGGGGCCAATGAGCAGTTCTTC
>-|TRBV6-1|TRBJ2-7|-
CASSEGDGIIYEQYF
TGTGCCAGCAGTGAGGGTGACGGGATTATCTACGAGCAGTACTTC
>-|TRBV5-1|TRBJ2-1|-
CASRGSYNEQFF
TGCGCCAGCAGGGGCTCCTACAATGAGCAGTTCTTC
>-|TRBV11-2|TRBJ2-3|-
CASSLDLGRRYYF
TGTGCCAGCAGCTTAGATTTGGGGAGACGGTATTATTTT
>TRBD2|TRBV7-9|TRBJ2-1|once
CASSSLGGRGEQFF
TGTGCCAGCAGCTCCCTGGGCGGGAGGGGTGAGCAGTTCTTC
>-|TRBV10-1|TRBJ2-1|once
CASSESAGPSYNEQFF
TGCGCCAGCAGTGAGTCGGCGGGACCCTCCTACAATGAGCAGTTCTTC
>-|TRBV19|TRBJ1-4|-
CASTSLREELFF
TGTGCCAGTACTTCCCTAAGGGAGGAACTGTTTTTT
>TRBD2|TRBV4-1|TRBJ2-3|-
CASKLTSGRSIADTQYF
TGCGCCAGCAAACTGACTAGCGGGAGAAGTATTGCAGATACGCAGTATTTT
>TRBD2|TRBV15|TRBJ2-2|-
CATSRDFAGANTGELFF
TGTGCCACCAGCAGAGATTTCGCGGGAGCAAACACCGGGGAGCTGTTTTTT
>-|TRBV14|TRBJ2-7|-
CASSPRASSYEQYF
TGTGCCAGCAGCCCCCGAGCTAGCTCCTACGAGCAGTACTTC
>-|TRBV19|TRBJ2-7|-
CASTSPRRPYEQYF
TGTGCCAGTACCTCCCCCCGTAGGCCCTACGAGCAGTACTTC
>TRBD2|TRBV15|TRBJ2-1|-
CATSRDIVSGRGQFF
TGTGCCACCAGCAGAGATATCGTGAGCGGGAGGGGGCAGTTCTTC